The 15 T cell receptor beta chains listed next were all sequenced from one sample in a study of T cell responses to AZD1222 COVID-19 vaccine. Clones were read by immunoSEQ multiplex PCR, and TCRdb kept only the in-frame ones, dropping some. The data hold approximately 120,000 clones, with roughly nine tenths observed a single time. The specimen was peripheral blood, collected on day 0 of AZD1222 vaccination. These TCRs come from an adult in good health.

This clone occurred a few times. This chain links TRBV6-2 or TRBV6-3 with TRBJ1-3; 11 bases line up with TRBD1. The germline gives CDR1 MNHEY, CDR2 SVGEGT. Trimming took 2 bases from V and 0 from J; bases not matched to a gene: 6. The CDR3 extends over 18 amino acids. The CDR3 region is CASSYRRTGGTSGNTIYF. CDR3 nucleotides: TGTGCCAGCAGTTACCGACGGACAGGGGGCACCTCTGGAAACACCATATATTTT.

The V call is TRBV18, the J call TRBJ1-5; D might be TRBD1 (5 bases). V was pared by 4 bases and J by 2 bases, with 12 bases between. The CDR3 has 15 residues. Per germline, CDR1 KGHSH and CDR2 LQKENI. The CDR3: CASSRQGDGNQPQHF. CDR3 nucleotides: TGTGCCAGCTCACGTCAGGGCGACGGCAATCAGCCCCAGCATTTT.

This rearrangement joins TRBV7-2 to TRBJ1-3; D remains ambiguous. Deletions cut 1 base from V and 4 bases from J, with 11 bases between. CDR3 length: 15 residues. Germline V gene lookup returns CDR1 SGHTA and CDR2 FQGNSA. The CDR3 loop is CASSLVDLTGNTIYF. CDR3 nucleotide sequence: TGTGCCAGCAGCTTAGTTGACTTAACGGGAAACACCATATATTTT.

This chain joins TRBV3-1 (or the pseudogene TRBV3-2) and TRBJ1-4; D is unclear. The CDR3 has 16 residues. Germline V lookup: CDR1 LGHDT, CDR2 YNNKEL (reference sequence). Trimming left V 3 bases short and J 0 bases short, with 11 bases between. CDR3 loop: CASSHAYRSTNEKLFF. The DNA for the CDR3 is TGTGCCAGCAGCCACGCCTACAGATCAACTAATGAAAAACTGTTTTTT.

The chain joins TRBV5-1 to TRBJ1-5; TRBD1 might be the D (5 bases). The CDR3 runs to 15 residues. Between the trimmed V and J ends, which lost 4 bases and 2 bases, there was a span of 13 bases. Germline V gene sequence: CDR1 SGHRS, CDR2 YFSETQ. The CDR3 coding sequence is TGCGCCAGCAGCCCCACAGGATTAGGCAATCAGCCCCAGCATTTT. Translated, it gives CASSPTGLGNQPQHF.

The CDR3 DNA reads TGTGCCAGCAGCTTGGAGGTAGCCGGGGGCCGCTCCTACAATGAGCAGTTCTTC. Protein: CASSLEVAGGRSYNEQFF. V is TRBV5-4 and J is TRBJ2-1, with D perhaps given as TRBD1 or TRBD2 (6 bases each). This CDR3 contains 18 residues. Trimming left V 0 bases short and J 0 bases short, with 16 bases between. The germline V gene encodes CDR1 SGHNT and CDR2 YYREEE (reference sequence).

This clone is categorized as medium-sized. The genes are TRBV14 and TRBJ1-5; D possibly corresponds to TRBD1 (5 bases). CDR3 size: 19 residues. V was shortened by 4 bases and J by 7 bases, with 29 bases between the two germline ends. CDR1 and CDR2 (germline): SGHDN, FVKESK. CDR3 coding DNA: TGTGCCAGCAGCCTCCCGAGGCTGGCAGGGATGAGGGGCTGGCAGCCCCAGCATTTT. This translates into CASSLPRLAGMRGWQPQHF.

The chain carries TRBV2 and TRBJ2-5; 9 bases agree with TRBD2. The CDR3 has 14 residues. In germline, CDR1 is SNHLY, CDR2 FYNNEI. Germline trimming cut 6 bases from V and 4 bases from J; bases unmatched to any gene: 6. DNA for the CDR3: TGTGCCAGCAGCGGAGGGACTAGCAGAGAGACCCAGTACTTC. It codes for CASSGGTSRETQYF.

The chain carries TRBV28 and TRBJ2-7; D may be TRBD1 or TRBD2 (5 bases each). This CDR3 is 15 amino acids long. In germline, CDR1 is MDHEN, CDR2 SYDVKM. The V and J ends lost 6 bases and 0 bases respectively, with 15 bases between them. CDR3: CASSTPGRSSYEQYF. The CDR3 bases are TGTGCCAGCAGCACTCCGGGACGGAGCTCCTACGAGCAGTACTTC.

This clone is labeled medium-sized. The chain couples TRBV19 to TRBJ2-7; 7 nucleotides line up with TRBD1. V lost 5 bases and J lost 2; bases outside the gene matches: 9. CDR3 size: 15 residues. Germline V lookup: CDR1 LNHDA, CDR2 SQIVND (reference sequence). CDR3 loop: CASSPRHRGPYEQYF. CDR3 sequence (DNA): TGTGCCAGTAGTCCTCGACACAGGGGCCCCTACGAGCAGTACTTC.

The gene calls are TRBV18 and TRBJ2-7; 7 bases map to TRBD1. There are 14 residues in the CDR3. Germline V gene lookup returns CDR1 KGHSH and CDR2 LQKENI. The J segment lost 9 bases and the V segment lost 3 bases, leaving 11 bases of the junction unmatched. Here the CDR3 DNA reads TGTGCCAGCTCACCTAGCCGGGACAGTATGGTGCAGTACTTC. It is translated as CASSPSRDSMVQYF.

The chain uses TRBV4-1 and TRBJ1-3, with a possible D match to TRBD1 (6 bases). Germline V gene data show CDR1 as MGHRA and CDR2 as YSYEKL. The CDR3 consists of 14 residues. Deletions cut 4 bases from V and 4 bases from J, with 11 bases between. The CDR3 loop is CASSRKGEGNTIYF. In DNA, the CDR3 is TGCGCCAGCAGCCGTAAGGGGGAGGGAAACACCATATATTTT.

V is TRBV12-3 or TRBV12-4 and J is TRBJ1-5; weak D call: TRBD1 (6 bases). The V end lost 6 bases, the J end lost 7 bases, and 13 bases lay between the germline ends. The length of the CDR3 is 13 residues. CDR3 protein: CASRDSAPQPQHF. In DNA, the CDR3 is TGTGCCAGCAGGGACAGCGCACCGCAGCCCCAGCATTTT.

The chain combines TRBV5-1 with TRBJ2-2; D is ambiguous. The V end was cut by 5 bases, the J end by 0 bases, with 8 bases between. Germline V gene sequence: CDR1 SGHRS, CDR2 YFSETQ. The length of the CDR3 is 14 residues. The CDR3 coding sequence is TGCGCCAGCAGGGGAAGCGCGAACACCGGGGAGCTGTTTTTT. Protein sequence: CASRGSANTGELFF.

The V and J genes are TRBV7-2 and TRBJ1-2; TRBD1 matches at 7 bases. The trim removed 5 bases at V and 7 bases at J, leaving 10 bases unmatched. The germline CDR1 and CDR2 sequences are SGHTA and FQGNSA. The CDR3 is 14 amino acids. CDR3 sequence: CASSLEGAGIGYTF. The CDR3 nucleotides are TGTGCCAGCAGCCTAGAGGGGGCTGGTATTGGCTACACCTTC.